The 27 T cell receptor beta chains reported below all come from one sample, sequenced in a study of blood T cell repertoires in COVID-19. TCRdb's copy holds only in-frame clones and misses some; the assay was immunoSEQ multiplex PCR. The sample includes about 250,000 clones, around 84% of them seen just once. The material sequenced was PBMCs or T cells enriched from blood (not recorded which). All receptors derive from a middle-aged man who had recovered from COVID-19.

The chain combines TRBV19 with TRBJ1-5, with 7 bases fitting TRBD1. The CDR3 has 13 amino acids. The junction had 7 bases not matched to a gene; V was cut back by 7 bases and J by 7 bases. CDR1 LNHDA and CDR2 SQIVND come from the germline V gene (reference sequence). CDR3 sequence (DNA): TGTGCCAGTACCTCAACAGGGGTCCAGCCCCAGCATTTT. Translation gives CASTSTGVQPQHF.

The chain recombines TRBV4-2 with TRBJ1-5, with D possibly being TRBD1 (5 bases). The CDR3 is made up of 13 amino acids. With 0 bases removed from V and 8 bases from J, the gap between germline ends came to 8 bases. Germline loops: CDR1 LGHNA, CDR2 YNFKEQ. The CDR3 DNA follows: TGTGCCAGCAGCCAAGAATGGGGGGAGCCCCAGCATTTT. It encodes CASSQEWGEPQHF.

The gene calls are TRBV7-2 and TRBJ2-7; D is ambiguous. Trimming took 9 bases from V and 0 from J, leaving 12 bases between them. The germline gives CDR1 SGHTA, CDR2 FQGNSA. CDR3 length: 13 amino acids. CDR3 nucleotide sequence: TGTGCCAGTACGTTCAGTTACTCCTACGAGCAGTACTTC. The encoded protein is CASTFSYSYEQYF. Full variable domain (missing parts from reference TRBV7-2 and TRBJ2-7): GAGVSQSPSNKVTEKGKDVELRCDPISGHTALYWYRQSLGQGLEFLIYFQGNSAPDKSGLPSDRFSAERTGGSVSTLTIQRTQQEDSAVYLCASTFSYSYEQYFGPGTRLTVT.

This rearrangement joins TRBV5-1 to TRBJ2-3, with 8 positions matching TRBD1. Germline-derived CDR1 and CDR2 are SGHRS and YFSETQ. Trimming at V came to 4 bases and at J to 4 bases, leaving 5 bases not matched to a gene. The CDR3 consists of 14 residues. Here the CDR3 DNA reads TGCGCCAGCAGCCCAGGACAGGGTCCAGATACGCAGTATTTT. Amino acids: CASSPGQGPDTQYF.

This clone was detected a few times. The CDR3 spells CASSSRTGGDEQYF. As DNA, the CDR3 is TGTGCCAGCAGCTCCCGGACAGGGGGAGACGAGCAGTACTTC. V usage is TRBV11-1 and J usage is TRBJ2-7; 10 bases fit TRBD1. J was trimmed by 5 bases and V by 4 bases; bases with no gene match: 5. In germline, CDR1 is SGHAT, CDR2 FQDESV (reference sequence). The CDR3 extends over 14 amino acids.

The rearrangement joins TRBV5-1 to TRBJ2-7; 10 positions agree with TRBD2. Germline assignment: CDR1 SGHRS and CDR2 YFSETQ. J lost 8 bases, V lost 3 bases, and 8 bases had no gene match. The CDR3 sequence is 14 residues long. For the CDR3, the DNA is TGCGCCAGCAGCTCCGGGACTAGCGCCCTCAAGCAGTACTTC. It yields the protein CASSSGTSALKQYF.

This sequence joins TRBV9 and TRBJ1-1; no reliable D call. V lost 0 bases and J 6 bases, leaving 9 bases between the germline ends. Germline CDR1 is SGDLS and CDR2 is YYNGEE. The CDR3 contains 13 residues. This CDR3 is CASSVGPTSEAFF. CDR3 DNA sequence: TGTGCCAGCAGCGTAGGCCCCACTTCTGAAGCTTTCTTT.

The rearrangement joins TRBV28 to TRBJ2-7; D remains unclear. V dropped 8 bases and J dropped 5 bases, with 16 bases sitting between them. In germline, CDR1 is MDHEN, CDR2 SYDVKM. This CDR3 has 13 residues. This CDR3 is CASLGSASHEQYF. CDR3 DNA sequence: TGTGCCAGCCTCGGGTCCGCATCCCACGAGCAGTACTTC.

This chain joins TRBV5-1 and TRBJ2-2; possibly TRBD1 for D (5 bases). V lost 0 bases and J 1 base, leaving 7 bases between the germline ends. The CDR3 totals 15 residues. Germline values: CDR1 SGHRS, CDR2 YFSETQ. CDR3 region: CASSLARVNTGELFF. CDR3 coding DNA: TGCGCCAGCAGCTTGGCCAGGGTGAACACCGGGGAGCTGTTTTTT.

The chain joins TRBV5-6 to TRBJ1-1, with TRBD1 matching 8 bases. Unmatched junction bases numbered 14, after V lost 5 bases and J lost 5 bases. The germline CDR1 and CDR2 sequences are SGHDT and YYEEEE. CDR3 length equals 16 residues. CDR3 bases: TGTGCCAGCAGTCCCGGGACAGGCGGAGGAGAAACTGAAGCTTTCTTT. It translates to CASSPGTGGGETEAFF.

This clone was seen only once. This rearrangement joins TRBV12-3 or TRBV12-4 to TRBJ2-1; D remains ambiguous. The CDR3 contains 11 residues. V lost 7 bases and J lost 1, with 2 bases in between. CDR3 sequence: CASTSYNEQFF. The CDR3 DNA follows: TGTGCCAGCACATCCTACAATGAGCAGTTCTTC.

The chain carries TRBV4-1 and TRBJ1-1, with no clear D. The CDR3 sequence is 16 residues long. The germline V and J ends were trimmed by 0 bases and 2 bases, with 13 bases remaining between them. CDR1 and CDR2 from the germline V gene are MGHRA and YSYEKL. CDR3 in amino acids: CASSQDNLYGNTEAFF. The CDR3 region has the DNA TGCGCCAGCAGCCAAGATAATCTGTACGGTAACACTGAAGCTTTCTTT.

This rearrangement joins TRBV2 to TRBJ1-2; 9 positions agree with TRBD1. The CDR3 contains 13 residues. The germline V gene encodes CDR1 SNHLY and CDR2 FYNNEI. Trimming removed 8 bases from V and 7 bases from J; junction bases left unmatched: 8. CDR3 amino acids: CASAGTGTVGYTF. The CDR3 DNA follows: TGTGCCAGCGCCGGGACAGGGACTGTTGGCTACACCTTC. The complete variable domain, with remaining parts taken from reference TRBV2 and TRBJ1-2, reads EPEVTQTPSHQVTQMGQEVILRCVPISNHLYFYWYRQILGQKVEFLVSFYNNEISEKSEIFDDQFSVERPDGSNFTLKIRSTKLEDSAMYFCASAGTGTVGYTFGSGTRLTVV.

In its sample, this clone was seen many times. The CDR3 loop is CASSLTRGNYEQYF. CDR3 nucleotides: TGTGCCAGCAGCTTAACGAGAGGAAACTACGAGCAGTACTTC. The chain links TRBV7-3 to TRBJ2-7; no clear D. This CDR3 region has 14 residues. Per germline, CDR1 SGHTA and CDR2 FQGTGA. V lost 0 bases, J lost 3 bases, and 9 bases lay in between.

The V gene is TRBV18, the J gene TRBJ1-2; a possible D gene is TRBD1 (6 bases). Per the germline V gene, CDR1 is KGHSH and CDR2 is LQKENI. The CDR3 contains 14 residues. Trimming pared 0 bases from V and 7 bases from J, leaving 12 bases between. This chain's CDR3 is CASSPPAGESGYTF. CDR3 DNA: TGTGCCAGCTCACCACCCGCAGGGGAAAGTGGCTACACCTTC.

This chain uses TRBV27 with TRBJ1-5, with TRBD1 matching over 7 bases. The CDR3 extends over 15 amino acids. CDR1 MNHEY and CDR2 SMNVEV come from the germline V gene (reference sequence). Trimming cost V 5 bases and J 7 bases; bases outside gene matches: 11. CDR3 sequence (DNA): TGTGCCAGCAGTAGCCAAGGGGGCAGGAACCAGCCCCAGCATTTT. Protein: CASSSQGGRNQPQHF.

This chain links TRBV7-2 with TRBJ2-3, with a possible D match to TRBD2 (6 bases). The CDR3 extends over 16 amino acids. Trimming removed 1 base from V and 4 bases from J, with 15 bases in between. Germline lookup yields CDR1 SGHTA and CDR2 FQGNSA. CDR3 in DNA: TGTGCCAGCAGCTTAGGTCGGAGGGCCAGCGCAGATACGCAGTATTTT. It encodes CASSLGRRASADTQYF.

This clone was recorded only once. The rearrangement links TRBV14 to TRBJ2-7; 9 bases are shared with TRBD2. The CDR3 spans 14 residues. Losses at the gene ends were 5 bases for V and 3 bases for J; bases not matched to a gene: 5. CDR1 is SGHDN and CDR2 is FVKESK in the germline V gene. The CDR3 reads CASSILAGRYEQYF. The CDR3 coding sequence is TGTGCCAGCAGCATTCTAGCGGGGCGCTACGAGCAGTACTTC.

The V and J genes are TRBV7-9 and TRBJ2-7; TRBD1 matches 10 bases. Losses at the gene ends were 3 bases for V and 4 bases for J; bases not matched to a gene: 6. CDR1 is SEHNR and CDR2 is FQNEAQ in the germline V gene (reference sequence). CDR3 length: 15 residues. As DNA, the CDR3 is TGTGCCAGCAGCTTCCTGACAGGGGGCTTGTACGAGCAGTACTTC. It translates to CASSFLTGGLYEQYF.

This clone was seen more than once but under ten times. The chain carries TRBV2 and TRBJ2-3; 9 bases align to TRBD2. The J segment lost 6 bases and the V segment lost 1 base, leaving 11 bases of the junction unmatched. Looked up from germline, CDR1 is SNHLY and CDR2 is FYNNEI. The CDR3 covers 17 residues. The DNA for the CDR3 is TGTGCCAGCAGTGAAGTGCGCCTAGCGGGGACACCGGATACGCAGTATTTT. Translation gives CASSEVRLAGTPDTQYF.

This chain joins TRBV7-3 and TRBJ2-1, with 7 nucleotides matching TRBD1. Losses at the gene ends were 4 bases for V and 3 bases for J; bases not matched to a gene: 15. Germline V CDR1 and CDR2: SGHTA, FQGTGA. This CDR3 has 18 amino acids. This chain's CDR3 is CASSSPAPRAGGYNEQFF. In nucleotides, the CDR3 is TGTGCCAGCAGCTCACCCGCCCCCCGGGCAGGGGGCTACAATGAGCAGTTCTTC.

The chain uses TRBV7-9 and TRBJ1-6; D is uncertain. Trimming stripped 5 bases from V and 9 bases from J, with 14 bases between. The CDR3 is made up of 14 amino acids. CDR1 is SEHNR, CDR2 FQNEAQ, per germline (reference sequence). CDR3 sequence reads: CASSPGGLSSPLHF. In DNA form, the CDR3 reads TGTGCCAGCAGCCCCGGTGGTTTGAGTTCACCCCTCCACTTT.

The chain combines TRBV29-1 with TRBJ1-1, with D perhaps matching TRBD1 (6 bases). The V gene's germline CDR1 is SQVTM and CDR2 ANQGSEA. V lost 7 bases and J lost 1, with 22 bases in between. The CDR3 is 16 amino acids. The DNA for the CDR3 is TGCAGCGGCCGGGTCCCAGGGGTGGGCGAGAACACTGAAGCTTTCTTT. It encodes CSGRVPGVGENTEAFF.

This chain connects TRBV11-3 to TRBJ2-7; 7 nucleotides align to TRBD2. The CDR3 sequence is 16 residues long. CDR1 and CDR2 from the germline V gene are SGHNT and YENEEA. V lost 7 bases, J lost 5 bases, and 17 bases stayed unmatched. The CDR3 region has the DNA TGTGCCAGCACCCCCCTTTTTGGACTAGGCGGTAACGAGCAGTACTTC. It is translated as CASTPLFGLGGNEQYF.

The genes are TRBV19 and TRBJ2-7; 9 bases agree with TRBD1. The V segment lost 3 bases and the J segment 6 bases; nucleotides outside the gene matches: 6. This CDR3 is built from 14 residues. Germline CDR1 LNHDA, CDR2 SQIVND (reference sequence). The CDR3 coding sequence is TGTGCCAGTAGTATTGGCGGGACAGGGTCCGAGCAGTACTTC. The encoded protein is CASSIGGTGSEQYF.

This chain links TRBV19 with TRBJ2-5, with 12 positions matching TRBD2. The CDR3 loop spans 18 amino acids. From germline, CDR1 is LNHDA and CDR2 SQIVND (reference sequence). With V trimmed by 3 bases and J by 1 base, 9 bases remained unmatched. CDR3 nucleotides: TGTGCCAGTAGTATCCGTGGGCTAGCGGGGGGGCCCCAAGAGACCCAGTACTTC. It codes for CASSIRGLAGGPQETQYF.

The chain employs TRBV5-1 and TRBJ2-3; possibly TRBD1 for D (5 bases). V was pared by 4 bases and J by 5 bases, with 14 bases between. The germline V gene encodes CDR1 SGHRS and CDR2 YFSETQ. The CDR3 runs to 14 residues. The CDR3 is CASSPQGRVDTQYF. CDR3 in DNA: TGCGCCAGCAGCCCTCAGGGCCGCGTAGATACGCAGTATTTT.